This passage covers 20 T cell receptor beta chains from one sample sequenced in a study of T-cell memory formation after mild COVID-19. Using its own MiXCR run on the 5' RACE reads, TCRdb lists one record per CDR3 protein. The sample comprises roughly 300,000 distinct CDR3 sequences, approximately 8.4% of which are singletons, and about 20% rests with the top ten. Sequencing was performed on PBMCs or a T cell subset sorted from them (not recorded which). The receptors originated from a man aged 18-30 years who had mild COVID-19 (a few samples of this study predate the infection). Cell type and time point are not known.

There are many counts of this clonotype. CDR3 residues: CASSSFPRSEQYV. The CDR3 nucleotides are TGTGCCAGCAGTTCCTTTCCCCGCAGCGAGCAGTACGTC. V usage is TRBV6-5 and J usage is TRBJ2-7, with D unclear. The CDR3 sequence is 13 residues long. Trimming pared 4 bases from V and 6 bases from J, leaving 13 bases between. Germline assignment: CDR1 MNHEY and CDR2 SVGAGI.

This clonotype was seen at least ten times. The V and J genes are TRBV7-7 and TRBJ2-1; weak D call: TRBD1 (6 bases). The CDR3 contains 13 residues. V was clipped by 3 bases and J by 5 bases, with 8 bases between them. Per the germline V gene, CDR1 is SSHAT and CDR2 is FNYEAQ (reference sequence). The CDR3 spells CASSLDRNNEQFF. The CDR3, as DNA: TGTGCCAGCAGCTTGGACAGAAACAATGAGCAGTTCTTC.

This chain joins TRBV7-6 and TRBJ1-5; possible D gene TRBD1, 6 bases. The V and J ends lost 4 bases and 7 bases respectively, with 20 bases between them. Germline values: CDR1 SGHVS, CDR2 FNYEAQ. The CDR3 spans 16 residues. The CDR3 protein is CASSSLRGGRGQPQHF. The CDR3 DNA reads TGTGCCAGCAGCTCACTACGAGGGGGAAGAGGCCAGCCCCAGCATTTT.

This clonotype was recorded at least ten times. This chain links TRBV28 with TRBJ1-2; 9 bases match TRBD1. The V gene's germline CDR1 is MDHEN and CDR2 SYDVKM. The CDR3 is 16 amino acids. The V and J ends lost 6 bases and 4 bases, in that order; junction bases with no gene match: 12. The CDR3 nucleotides read TGTGCCAGCAGATCTTATAGACAGGGGGGACTCTATGGCTACACCTTC. Amino acids: CASRSYRQGGLYGYTF.

In this sample, this clonotype turned up a few times. The chain has TRBV10-3 and TRBJ2-1; 9 positions agree with TRBD2. The trim removed 10 bases at V and 7 bases at J, leaving 5 bases unmatched. Looked up from germline, CDR1 is ENHRY and CDR2 is SYGVKD. This CDR3 comprises 12 residues. The CDR3 spells CATSGAENEQFF. CDR3 nucleotide sequence: TGTGCCACTAGCGGGGCGGAGAATGAGCAGTTCTTC.

In this sample, this clonotype turned up a few times. The genes are TRBV12-3 or TRBV12-4 and TRBJ2-2; D could derive from TRBD1 or TRBD2 (5 bases each). V was clipped by 8 bases and J by 0 bases, with 25 bases between them. This CDR3 has 19 amino acids. The CDR3 region is CASGPRDRSPNANTGELFF. The CDR3 DNA is TGTGCCAGCGGCCCCCGGGACCGTTCTCCGAACGCGAACACCGGGGAGCTGTTTTTT.

J is TRBJ1-3 and V is TRBV2, with D possibly being TRBD1 (5 bases). V was shortened by 5 bases and J by 4 bases, with 15 bases between the two germline ends. CDR1 SNHLY and CDR2 FYNNEI come from the germline V gene. The CDR3 covers 15 residues. The CDR3 is CASSRDSYAGNTIYF. The CDR3 bases are TGTGCCAGCAGTCGAGACAGTTATGCAGGAAACACCATATATTTT. Combining the CDR3 with reference TRBV2 and TRBJ1-3 gives the whole variable domain EPEVTQTPSHQVTQMGQEVILRCVPISNHLYFYWYRQILGQKVEFLVSFYNNEISEKSEIFDDQFSVERPDGSNFTLKIRSTKLEDSAMYFCASSRDSYAGNTIYFGEGSWLTVV.

This clonotype was detected a few times. The chain joins TRBV7-9 to TRBJ2-2, with TRBD2 as a possible D gene (5 bases). Trimming cost V 5 bases and J 9 bases, with 13 bases left between them. The germline CDR1 and CDR2 sequences are SEHNR and FQNEAQ (reference sequence). The CDR3 runs 13 residues. CDR3 loop: CASSRGISRELFF. In DNA, the CDR3 is TGTGCCAGCAGCCGAGGGATCTCTAGGGAGCTGTTTTTT.

This clonotype was counted between two and nine times. V is TRBV18 and J is TRBJ1-2; TRBD1 agrees at 8 bases. After removal of 1 base from V and 4 bases from J, the junction contained 2 bases not matched to a gene. This CDR3 is 14 amino acids long. Germline CDR1 reads KGHSH; CDR2 reads LQKENI. The CDR3 DNA follows: TGTGCCAGCTCACCACAAGACAGGGGCTATGGCTACACCTTC. It codes for CASSPQDRGYGYTF.

The chain has TRBV9 and TRBJ2-3; 9 positions agree with TRBD1. The CDR3 is 14 amino acids. The germline gives CDR1 SGDLS, CDR2 YYNGEE. With V trimmed by 4 bases and J by 2 bases, 2 bases remained unmatched. The DNA for the CDR3 is TGTGCCAGCAGCCGGACAGGGGCCACAGATACGCAGTATTTT. Amino acid sequence: CASSRTGATDTQYF.

The genes are TRBV2 and TRBJ1-1; no definite D call. With 4 bases removed from V and 1 base from J, the gap between germline ends came to 7 bases. The germline V gene encodes CDR1 SNHLY and CDR2 FYNNEI. The CDR3 has 13 amino acids. CDR3 DNA: TGTGCCAGCAGTGGACACACGAACACTGAAGCTTTCTTT. Translating gives CASSGHTNTEAFF.

This chain links TRBV2 with TRBJ2-3; 8 bases are a match to TRBD2. Trimming cost V 6 bases and J 5 bases; bases outside gene matches: 4. Germline values: CDR1 SNHLY, CDR2 FYNNEI. The length of the CDR3 is 13 residues. CDR3 nucleotides: TGTGCCAGCAGCCGGGGGGGCATAGATACGCAGTATTTT. Its translation is CASSRGGIDTQYF.

This clonotype has a count of ten or more. The V and J genes are TRBV29-1 and TRBJ2-1; tentative D call: TRBD2 (7 bases). This CDR3 comprises 15 residues. Trimming cost V 2 bases and J 4 bases, with 15 bases left between them. Germline loops: CDR1 SQVTM, CDR2 ANQGSEA. CDR3 bases: TGCAGCGTTGAATGGGTCGGGGGGCGATACAATGAGCAGTTCTTC. Translating it yields CSVEWVGGRYNEQFF.

This clonotype was recorded many times. The chain combines TRBV4-1 with TRBJ2-1, with TRBD2 matching over 11 bases. Per germline, CDR1 MGHRA and CDR2 YSYEKL. The CDR3 totals 17 residues. The trim removed 2 bases at V and 2 bases at J, leaving 5 bases unmatched. The CDR3 protein is CASSQRHSGGAYNEQFF. The CDR3, as DNA: TGCGCCAGCAGCCAACGCCATAGCGGGGGGGCCTACAATGAGCAGTTCTTC.

This clonotype was observed many times. CDR3 DNA: TGTGCCAGCAGCTTAGATCGCAGGGGGCTAGGGAATGAGCAGTTCTTC. Its protein product is CASSLDRRGLGNEQFF. V and J are TRBV7-2 and TRBJ2-1; TRBD1 matches 8 bases. V was clipped by 1 base and J by 7 bases; unmatched bases: 9. Germline lookup yields CDR1 SGHTA and CDR2 FQGNSA. CDR3 length: 16 residues.

This clonotype was recorded many times. This chain uses TRBV2 with TRBJ1-2; D is uncertain. Germline lookup yields CDR1 SNHLY and CDR2 FYNNEI. The CDR3 loop spans 14 amino acids. V was trimmed by 5 bases and J by 0 bases, leaving 10 bases between them. The CDR3 spells CASSRTLTNYGYTF. In DNA form, the CDR3 reads TGTGCCAGCAGTCGGACGTTGACTAACTATGGCTACACCTTC.

V usage is TRBV4-2 and J usage is TRBJ1-1; the D is unclear. V lost 4 bases to trimming and J lost 1 base, with 10 bases between them. Germline CDR1 is LGHNA and CDR2 is YNFKEQ. The CDR3 loop spans 14 amino acids. DNA for the CDR3: TGTGCCAGCAGCCGGCGAGCGTCGAACACTGAAGCTTTCTTT. This codes for CASSRRASNTEAFF.

This clonotype was recorded a few times. The chain employs TRBV5-1 and TRBJ1-6; 9 nucleotides agree with TRBD1. The CDR3 extends over 14 amino acids. Losses at the gene ends were 4 bases for V and 7 bases for J; bases not matched to a gene: 3. Germline V gene sequence: CDR1 SGHRS, CDR2 YFSETQ. This CDR3 reads CASSVDRGNSPLHF. The CDR3 DNA sequence: TGCGCCAGCAGCGTGGACAGGGGAAATTCACCCCTCCACTTT. The complete variable domain, with remaining parts taken from reference TRBV5-1 and TRBJ1-6, reads KAGVTQTPRYLIKTRGQQVTLSCSPISGHRSVSWYQQTPGQGLQFLFEYFSETQRNKGNFPGRFSGRQFSNSRSEMNVSTLELGDSALYLCASSVDRGNSPLHFGNGTRLTVT.

The rearrangement uses TRBV12-3 or TRBV12-4 and TRBJ1-1; no firm D call. The CDR3 extends over 14 amino acids. Trimming took off 2 bases at V and 1 base at J, with 8 bases between the two ends. The CDR3 region has the DNA TGTGCCAGCAGTTTATGGGAGGGGAACACTGAAGCTTTCTTT. It codes for CASSLWEGNTEAFF.

The chain joins TRBV20-1 to TRBJ2-5, with TRBD2 matching over 10 bases. CDR1 and CDR2 from the germline V gene are DFQATT and SNEGSKA (reference sequence). Germline trimming cut 3 bases from V and 9 bases from J; bases unmatched to any gene: 10. This CDR3 is 14 amino acids long. CDR3 sequence: CSASVTTSGEPQYF. The CDR3 DNA reads as TGCAGTGCTAGTGTTACTACTAGCGGGGAGCCCCAGTACTTC.